This TCR beta chain was sequenced for a study of cytomegalovirus exposure and HLA in healthy donors. The wider study: The study placed around 80% of its 398 genotyped donors in the Caucasian-associated ancestry cluster.

With 60 Vbeta and 13 Jbeta primers, the PCR was carried out. Sequenced by immunoSEQ multiplex PCR; TCRdb stores in-frame clones only, minus some. The sample lists 150,000 to 200,000 clones; around 73% were seen once. Regarding the study as a whole: Per a later analysis, HLA-associated TCR beta chains showed more clonal expansion than other, equally common TCR beta chains. As a later analysis revealed, the rate of TCR association differed by HLA locus, with DRB1 most and HLA-C fewest.

The length of the CDR3 is 14 residues. The V end lost 4 bases, the J end lost 0 bases, and 7 bases lay between the germline ends. Germline values: CDR1 LGHNT, CDR2 FRNRAP. Turning to this clone: Its antigen remains unidentified.

The sequencing input was PBMCs. The sequence was collected from a male donor in good health and CMV-seronegative. The chain has TRBV12-5 and TRBJ1-3; D possibly corresponds to TRBD1 (5 bases). Here the CDR3 reads CASGYRGSGNTIYF. The CDR3, as DNA: TGTGCTAGTGGTTATAGGGGCTCTGGAAACACCATATATTTT.